This paragraph covers one TCR beta chain sequence. These data come from a study of cytomegalovirus exposure and HLA in healthy donors. The donors comprised healthy bone marrow donors. Germline-derived CDR1 and CDR2 are MDHEN and SYDVKM. This CDR3 is built from 14 residues. With 3 bases clipped from V and 8 bases from J, the junction kept 9 bases outside the gene matches. The PCR used 60 Vbeta and 13 Jbeta primers. Original processing methods: Unique TCR beta chains numbered 60 million to 100 million in a later analysis, with 10 million to 14 million shared. Some clones are missing from TCRdb's copy, which holds only in-frame ones; the method was immunoSEQ multiplex PCR. V and J calls and clone size are those listed in that table; D and trimming were worked out from the DNA. Found here are around 110,000 clones, about four fifths of them singletons; the top ten hold about 2.7%.

This sequence joins TRBV28 and TRBJ1-2; 7 bases are shared with TRBD1. The sequence was collected from a woman in her late teens or twenties in good health and CMV-seropositive. Sequenced material: PBMCs. The CDR3 DNA sequence: TGTGCCAGCAGTTTGGTACAGGGGACGGGAGGCTACACCTTC. This codes for CASSLVQGTGGYTF.